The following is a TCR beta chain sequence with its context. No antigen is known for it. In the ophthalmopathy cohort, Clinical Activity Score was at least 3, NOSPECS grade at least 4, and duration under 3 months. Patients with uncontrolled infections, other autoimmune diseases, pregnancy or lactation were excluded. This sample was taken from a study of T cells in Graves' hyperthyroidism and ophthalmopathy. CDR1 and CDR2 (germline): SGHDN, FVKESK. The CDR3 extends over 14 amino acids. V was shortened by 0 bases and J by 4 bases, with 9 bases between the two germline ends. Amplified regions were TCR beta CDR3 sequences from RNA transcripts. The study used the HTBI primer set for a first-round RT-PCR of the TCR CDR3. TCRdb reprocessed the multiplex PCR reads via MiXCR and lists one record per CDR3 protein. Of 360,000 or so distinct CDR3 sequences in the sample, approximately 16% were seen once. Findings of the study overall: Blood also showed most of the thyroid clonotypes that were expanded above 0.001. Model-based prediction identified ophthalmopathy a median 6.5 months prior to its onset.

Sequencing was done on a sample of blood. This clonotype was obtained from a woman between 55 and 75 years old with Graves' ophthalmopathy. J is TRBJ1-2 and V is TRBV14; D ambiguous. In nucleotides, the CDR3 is TGTGCCAGCAGCCAAGATTGGGAGCGCTATGGCTACACCTTC. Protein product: CASSQDWERYGYTF. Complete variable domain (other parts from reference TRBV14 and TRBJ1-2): EAGVTQFPSHSVIEKGQTVTLRCDPISGHDNLYWYRRVMGKEIKFLLHFVKESKQDESGMPNNRFLAERTGGTYSTLKVQPAELEDSGVYFCASSQDWERYGYTFGSGTRLTVV.